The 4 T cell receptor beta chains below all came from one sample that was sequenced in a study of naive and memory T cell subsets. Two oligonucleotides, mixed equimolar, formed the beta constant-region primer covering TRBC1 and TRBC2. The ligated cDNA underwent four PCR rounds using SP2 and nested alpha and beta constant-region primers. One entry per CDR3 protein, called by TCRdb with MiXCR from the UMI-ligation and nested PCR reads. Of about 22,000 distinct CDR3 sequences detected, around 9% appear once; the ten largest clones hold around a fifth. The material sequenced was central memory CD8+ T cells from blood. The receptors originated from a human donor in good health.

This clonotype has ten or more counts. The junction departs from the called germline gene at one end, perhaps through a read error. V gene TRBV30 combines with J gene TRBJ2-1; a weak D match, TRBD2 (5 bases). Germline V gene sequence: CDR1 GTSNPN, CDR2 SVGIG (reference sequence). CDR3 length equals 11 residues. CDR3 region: CAWSYGNVQFF. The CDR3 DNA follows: TGTGCCTGGAGTTACGGGAATGTGCAGTTCTTC.

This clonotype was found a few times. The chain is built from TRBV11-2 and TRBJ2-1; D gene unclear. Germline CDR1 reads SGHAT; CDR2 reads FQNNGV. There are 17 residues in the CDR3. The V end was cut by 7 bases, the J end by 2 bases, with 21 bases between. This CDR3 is CASKLEFNPKPYNEQFF. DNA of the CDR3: TGTGCCAGCAAGTTAGAATTCAACCCTAAACCCTACAATGAGCAGTTCTTC.

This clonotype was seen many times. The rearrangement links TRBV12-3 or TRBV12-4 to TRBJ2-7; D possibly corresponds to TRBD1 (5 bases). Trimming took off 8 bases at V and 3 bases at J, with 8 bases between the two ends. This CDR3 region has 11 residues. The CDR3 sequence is CASRQGYEQYF. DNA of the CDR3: TGTGCCAGCCGCCAGGGCTACGAGCAGTACTTC.

CDR3 DNA: TGTGCCAGCGAAAGGGTGTCTTCCGAAAACATTCAGTACTTC. Residues: CASERVSSENIQYF. The rearrangement joins TRBV28 to TRBJ2-4; D is ambiguous. There are 14 residues in the CDR3. Looked up from germline, CDR1 is MDHEN and CDR2 is SYDVKM. V dropped 8 bases and J dropped 5 bases, with 16 bases sitting between them.